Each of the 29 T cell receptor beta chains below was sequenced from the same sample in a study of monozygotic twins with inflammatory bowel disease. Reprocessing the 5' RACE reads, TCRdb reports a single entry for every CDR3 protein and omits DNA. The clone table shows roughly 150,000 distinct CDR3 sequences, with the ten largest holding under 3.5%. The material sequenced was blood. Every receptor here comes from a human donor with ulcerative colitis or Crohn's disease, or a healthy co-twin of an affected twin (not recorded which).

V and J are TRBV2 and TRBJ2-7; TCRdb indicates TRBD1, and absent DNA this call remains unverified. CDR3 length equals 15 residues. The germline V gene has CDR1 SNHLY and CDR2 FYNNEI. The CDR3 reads CASRPGQKPSYEQYF.

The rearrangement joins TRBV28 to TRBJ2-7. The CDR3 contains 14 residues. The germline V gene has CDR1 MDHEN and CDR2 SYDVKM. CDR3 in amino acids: CASSLFSGSREQYF.

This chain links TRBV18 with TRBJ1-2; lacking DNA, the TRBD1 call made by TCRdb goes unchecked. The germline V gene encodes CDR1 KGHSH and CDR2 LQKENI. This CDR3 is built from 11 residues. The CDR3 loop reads CASSRGDGYTF.

CDR3 sequence reads: CSARDGAGAHEQFF. This chain links TRBV20-1 with TRBJ2-1; TCRdb gives TRBD2 as the D gene, but with no DNA this cannot be confirmed. The CDR3 loop spans 14 amino acids. The germline V gene encodes CDR1 DFQATT and CDR2 SNEGSKA (reference sequence).

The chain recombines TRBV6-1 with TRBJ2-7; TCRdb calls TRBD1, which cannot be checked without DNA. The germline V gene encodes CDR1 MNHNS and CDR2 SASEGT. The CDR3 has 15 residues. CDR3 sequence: CASTEGGTGSSEQYF.

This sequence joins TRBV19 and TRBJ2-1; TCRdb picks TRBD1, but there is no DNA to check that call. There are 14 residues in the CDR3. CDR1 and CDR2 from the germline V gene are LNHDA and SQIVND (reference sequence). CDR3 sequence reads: CASTKDRQVDEQFF.

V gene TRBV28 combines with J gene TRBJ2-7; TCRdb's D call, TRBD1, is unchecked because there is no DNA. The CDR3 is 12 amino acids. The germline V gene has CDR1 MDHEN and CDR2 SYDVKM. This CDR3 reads CASRDRGTTQYF.

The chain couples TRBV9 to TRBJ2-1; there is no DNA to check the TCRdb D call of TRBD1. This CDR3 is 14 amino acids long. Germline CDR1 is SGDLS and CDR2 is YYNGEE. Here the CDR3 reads CASSVAQGVSEQFF.

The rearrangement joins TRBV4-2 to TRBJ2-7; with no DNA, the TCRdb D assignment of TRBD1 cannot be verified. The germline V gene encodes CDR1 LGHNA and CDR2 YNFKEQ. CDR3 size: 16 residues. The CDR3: CASSQVRTGLNDEQYF.

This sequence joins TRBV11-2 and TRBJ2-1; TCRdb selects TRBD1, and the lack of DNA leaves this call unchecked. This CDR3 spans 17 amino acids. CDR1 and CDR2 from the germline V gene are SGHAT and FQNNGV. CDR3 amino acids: CASSLGRQGGFYNEQFF.

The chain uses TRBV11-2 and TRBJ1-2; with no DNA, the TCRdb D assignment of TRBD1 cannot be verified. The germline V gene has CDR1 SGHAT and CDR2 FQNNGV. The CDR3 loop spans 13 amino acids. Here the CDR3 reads CASSQQGFDGYTF.

The chain's CDR3 is CASSYSRQGPYEQYF. The genes are TRBV7-3 and TRBJ2-7; TCRdb returns TRBD1, unconfirmable since there is no DNA. CDR1 is SGHTA, CDR2 FQGTGA, per germline. This CDR3 has 15 residues. The entire variable domain, with the rest obtained from reference TRBV7-3 and TRBJ2-7, is as follows: GAGVSQTPSNKVTEKGKYVELRCDPISGHTALYWYRQSLGQGPEFLIYFQGTGAADDSGLPNDRFFAVRPEGSVSTLKIQRTERGDSAVYLCASSYSRQGPYEQYFGPGTRLTVT.

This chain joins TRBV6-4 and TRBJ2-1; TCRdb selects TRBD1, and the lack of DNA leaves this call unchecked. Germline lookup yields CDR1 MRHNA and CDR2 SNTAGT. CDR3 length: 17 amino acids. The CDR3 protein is CASSDSMSQGGRNEQFF.

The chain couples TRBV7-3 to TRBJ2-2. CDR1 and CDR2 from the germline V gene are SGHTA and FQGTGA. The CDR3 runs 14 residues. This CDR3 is CASSLYRDTGELFF.

The CDR3: CASRTGTTNEKLFF. This chain links TRBV6-6 with TRBJ1-4; the TRBD1 assignment by TCRdb is unverifiable without DNA. The length of the CDR3 is 14 residues. Germline V gene sequence: CDR1 MNHNY, CDR2 SVGAGI (reference sequence).

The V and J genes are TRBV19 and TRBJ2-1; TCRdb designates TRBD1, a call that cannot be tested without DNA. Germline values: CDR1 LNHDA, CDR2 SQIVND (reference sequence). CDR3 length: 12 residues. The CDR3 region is CASSIIDSLQFF.

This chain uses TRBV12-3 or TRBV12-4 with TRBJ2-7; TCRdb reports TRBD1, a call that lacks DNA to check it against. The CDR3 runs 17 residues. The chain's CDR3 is CASSLATPQGRRYEQYF.

CDR3 region: CVALAPQERTTEAFF. The chain is built from TRBV30 and TRBJ1-1; the TRBD1 assignment by TCRdb is unverifiable without DNA. The germline gives CDR1 GTSNPN, CDR2 SVGIG (reference sequence). This CDR3 spans 15 amino acids.

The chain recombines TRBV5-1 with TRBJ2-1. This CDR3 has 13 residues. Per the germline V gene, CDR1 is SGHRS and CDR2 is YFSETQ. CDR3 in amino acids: CASSLLVYNEQFF.

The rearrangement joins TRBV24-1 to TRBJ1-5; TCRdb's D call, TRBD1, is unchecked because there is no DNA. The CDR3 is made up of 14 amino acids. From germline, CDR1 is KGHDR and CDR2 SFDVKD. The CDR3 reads CATSDVDRGEPQHF.

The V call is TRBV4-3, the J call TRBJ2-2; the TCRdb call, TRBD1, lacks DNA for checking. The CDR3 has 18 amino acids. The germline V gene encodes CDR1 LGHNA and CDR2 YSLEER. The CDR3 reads CASSQESRGSANTGELFF.

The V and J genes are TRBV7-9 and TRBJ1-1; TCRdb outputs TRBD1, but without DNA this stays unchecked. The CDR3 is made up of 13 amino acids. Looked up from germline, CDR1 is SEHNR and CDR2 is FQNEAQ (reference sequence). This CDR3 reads CASSSTTGTEAFF.

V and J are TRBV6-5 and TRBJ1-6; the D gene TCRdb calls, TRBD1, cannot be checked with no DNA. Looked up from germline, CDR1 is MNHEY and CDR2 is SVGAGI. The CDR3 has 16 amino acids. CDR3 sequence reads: CASSYSHRSKNSPLHF.

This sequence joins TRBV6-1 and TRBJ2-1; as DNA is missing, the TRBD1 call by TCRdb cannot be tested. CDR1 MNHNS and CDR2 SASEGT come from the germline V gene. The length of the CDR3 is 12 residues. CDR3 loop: CASIGTGNEQFF.

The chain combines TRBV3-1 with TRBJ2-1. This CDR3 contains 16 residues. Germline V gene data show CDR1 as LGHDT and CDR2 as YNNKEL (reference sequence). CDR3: CASSQEGPVSYNEQFF.

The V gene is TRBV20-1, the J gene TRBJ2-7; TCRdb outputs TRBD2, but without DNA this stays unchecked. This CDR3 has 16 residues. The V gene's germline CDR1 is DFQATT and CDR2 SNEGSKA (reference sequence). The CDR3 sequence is CSAISGLAGETYEQYF.

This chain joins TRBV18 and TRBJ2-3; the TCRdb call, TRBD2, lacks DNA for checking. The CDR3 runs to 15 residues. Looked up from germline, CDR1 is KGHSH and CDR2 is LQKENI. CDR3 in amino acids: CASSPGLAGADTQYF.

CDR3 amino acids: CASSQGATGRGSGANVLTF. The chain joins TRBV4-2 to TRBJ2-6. Germline CDR1 is LGHNA and CDR2 is YNFKEQ. CDR3 length: 19 amino acids.

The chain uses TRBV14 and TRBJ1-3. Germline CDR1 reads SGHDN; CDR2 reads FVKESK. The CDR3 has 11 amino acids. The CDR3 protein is CASRVGNTIYF.